One TCR beta chain is described in this entry. The entry originates in a study of PD-L1 blockade in urothelial cancer. The overall study: It was at 3 weeks (second dose) and 6 weeks after treatment start that blood was analyzed.

TCRdb's table, derived via immunoSEQ multiplex PCR, lists solely in-frame clones and lacks some. The data contain some 100,000 clones, around 93% of them singletons. The junction had 14 bases not matched to a gene; V was cut back by 3 bases and J by 8 bases. Germline lookup yields CDR1 SGDLS and CDR2 YYNGEE. The CDR3 sequence is 16 residues long. The sequence came from an elderly woman with urothelial cancer. This specimen was PBMCs, taken around atezolizumab (anti-PD-L1) treatment. V and J are TRBV9 and TRBJ2-1; 7 bases agree with TRBD1. CDR3 loop: CASSARTGDFVDEQFF. The DNA of the CDR3 is TGTGCCAGCAGCGCCCGGACAGGCGATTTTGTCGATGAGCAGTTCTTC.